These T cell receptor beta chains were read from a single sample in a study of cytomegalovirus exposure and HLA in healthy donors. Libraries were prepared by immunoSEQ multiplex PCR; TCRdb keeps only in-frame clonotypes and omits some of them. The sample records about 130,000 clones, about 80% being singletons. The sequencing input was PBMCs. The receptor source for this set is a girl aged 2 to 10 in good health and CMV-seronegative. The conserved cysteine and the conserved F or W are not part of the CDR3 here. Each record gives: J gene, V gene, CDR3 protein.

>TRBJ1-6|TRBV11-2
ASSTGPYNSPLH
>TRBJ2-7|TRBV2
ASSEQAGGPGEQY
>TRBJ2-7|TRBV15
ATSRDGLGYEQY
>TRBJ2-1|TRBV30
AWMQGDWYYNEQF
>TRBJ2-1|TRBV30
ACSGSRQGEQF
>TRBJ1-1|TRBV2
ASSEKGAGTEAF
>TRBJ2-7|TRBV4-3
ASSQDFEGVSYEQY
>TRBJ1-1|TRBV7-9
ASSLAVGGTEAF
>TRBJ1-5|TRBV30
AWANPGLGNQPQH
>TRBJ2-7|TRBV28
ASSFGGTGGAEQY
>TRBJ2-7|TRBV4-1
ASNSGQGTYEQY
>TRBJ1-3|TRBV7-2
ASSSTGVAGNTIY
>NA|TRBV5-1
ASSLIGSSYEQY
>TRBJ2-7|TRBV7-9
ASSARQGEGDEQY
>TRBJ2-1|TRBV10-3
AISGPGQYNEQF
>TRBJ2-5|TRBV7-9
ASVGPGLRGGKTQY
>TRBJ2-3|TRBV7-9
ASSLESLAADTQY
>TRBJ2-5|TRBV19
ASSMGLTGIPQETQY
>TRBJ2-7|TRBV29-1
SVSTSGSREQY
>TRBJ1-2|TRBV7-3
ASSRTGFGYT
>TRBJ1-2|TRBV7-3
ASSLNPGDYGYT
>TRBJ2-5|TRBV19
ASSGLAGETQY
>TRBJ2-5|TRBV11-1
ASSPRGTEETQY
>TRBJ2-2|TRBV4-1
ASRGVAGGSGELF
>TRBJ2-4|TRBV30
AWSADRAKNIQY
>TRBJ2-1|TRBV4-1
ASSQGSFLPEQF
>TRBJ1-5|TRBV7-2
ASSLWQGGQPQH
>TRBJ2-7|TRBV28
ASSLNGGRSYEQY
>TRBJ1-1|TRBV30
AWSASGLELTEAF
>TRBJ1-3|TRBV27
ASSPRISGNTIY
>TRBJ1-1|TRBV7-9
ASSLYPGGGSNTEAF
>TRBJ2-3|TRBV27
ASRPTQDFVDTQY
>TRBJ2-7|TRBV7-6
ASSSRDTYEQY
>TRBJ2-5|TRBV7-9
ASSPRTSGRARQETQY
>TRBJ2-3|TRBV7-9
ASSSSTDTQY
>TRBJ1-2|TRBV9
ASSVALGTSNGYT
>TRBJ2-1|TRBV10-2
ASSDWLAGSSYNEQF
>TRBJ1-1|TRBV5-1
ASSYRDQRSNTEAF
>TRBJ1-1|TRBV5-1
ASSLDRGNTEAF
>TRBJ1-1|TRBV11-2
ASSLLDRGSGEAF
>TRBJ1-6|TRBV7-9
ASSSTGGRTNNSPLH
>TRBJ2-1|TRBV29-1
SVAASSEQF
>TRBJ2-3|TRBV4-1
ASMTSGREGDTQY